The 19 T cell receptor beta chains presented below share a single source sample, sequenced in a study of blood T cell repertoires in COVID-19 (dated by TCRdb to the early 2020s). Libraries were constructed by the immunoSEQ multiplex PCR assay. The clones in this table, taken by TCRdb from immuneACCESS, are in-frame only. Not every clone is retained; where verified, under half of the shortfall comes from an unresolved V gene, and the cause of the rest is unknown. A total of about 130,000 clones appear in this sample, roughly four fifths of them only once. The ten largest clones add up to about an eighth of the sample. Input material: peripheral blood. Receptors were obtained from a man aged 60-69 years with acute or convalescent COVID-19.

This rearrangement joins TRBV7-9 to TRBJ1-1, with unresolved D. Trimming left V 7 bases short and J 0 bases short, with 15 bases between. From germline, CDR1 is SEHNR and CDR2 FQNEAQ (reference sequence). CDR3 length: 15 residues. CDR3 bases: TGTGCCAGCACCCCGGGCAACGGGATGAACACTGAAGCTTTCTTT. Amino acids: CASTPGNGMNTEAFF.

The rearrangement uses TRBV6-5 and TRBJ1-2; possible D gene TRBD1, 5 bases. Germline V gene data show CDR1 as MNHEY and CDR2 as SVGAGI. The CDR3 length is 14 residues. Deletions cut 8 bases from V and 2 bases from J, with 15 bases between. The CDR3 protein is CASELGRVNYGYTF. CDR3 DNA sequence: TGTGCCAGCGAATTGGGCAGGGTCAACTATGGCTACACCTTC.

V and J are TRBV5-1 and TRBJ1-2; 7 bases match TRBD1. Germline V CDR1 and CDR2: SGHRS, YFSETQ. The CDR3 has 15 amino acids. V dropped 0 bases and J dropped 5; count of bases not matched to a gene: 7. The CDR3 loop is CASSLGGTAKYGYTF. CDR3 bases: TGCGCCAGCAGCTTGGGAGGGACAGCAAAATATGGCTACACCTTC.

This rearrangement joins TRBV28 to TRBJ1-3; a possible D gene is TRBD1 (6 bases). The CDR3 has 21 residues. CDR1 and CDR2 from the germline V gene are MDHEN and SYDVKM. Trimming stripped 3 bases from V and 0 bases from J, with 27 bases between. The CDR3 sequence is CASSLVRPGRRGPNSGNTIYF. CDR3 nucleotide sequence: TGTGCCAGCAGTTTGGTACGTCCCGGGCGCAGGGGCCCGAACTCTGGAAACACCATATATTTT. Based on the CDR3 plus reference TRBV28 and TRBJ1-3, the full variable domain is DVKVTQSSRYLVKRTGEKVFLECVQDMDHENMFWYRQDPGLGLRLIYFSYDVKMKEKGDIPEGYSVSREKKERFSLILESASTNQTSMYLCASSLVRPGRRGPNSGNTIYFGEGSWLTVV.

Here the CDR3 reads CASSPVDRAAKQYF. CDR3 in DNA: TGTGCCAGCAGCCCGGTGGACAGGGCAGCTAAGCAGTACTTC. This rearrangement joins TRBV28 to TRBJ2-7, with 8 bases identical to TRBD1. Germline V gene lookup returns CDR1 MDHEN and CDR2 SYDVKM. There are 14 residues in the CDR3. The ends lost 6 bases at V and 8 bases at J; junction bases unmatched: 12.

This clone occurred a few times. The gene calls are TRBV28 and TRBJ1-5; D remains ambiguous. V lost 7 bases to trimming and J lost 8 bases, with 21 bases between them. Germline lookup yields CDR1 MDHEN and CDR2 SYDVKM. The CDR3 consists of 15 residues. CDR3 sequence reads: CASNEFRLGWEPQHF. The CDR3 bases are TGTGCCAGCAATGAGTTTCGGTTGGGCTGGGAGCCCCAGCATTTT.

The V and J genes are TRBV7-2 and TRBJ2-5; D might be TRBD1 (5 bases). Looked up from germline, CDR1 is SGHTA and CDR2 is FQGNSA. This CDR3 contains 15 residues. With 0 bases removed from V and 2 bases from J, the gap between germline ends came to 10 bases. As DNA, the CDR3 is TGTGCCAGCAGCTTAGCGGGGCTGGAACAAGAGACCCAGTACTTC. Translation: CASSLAGLEQETQYF.

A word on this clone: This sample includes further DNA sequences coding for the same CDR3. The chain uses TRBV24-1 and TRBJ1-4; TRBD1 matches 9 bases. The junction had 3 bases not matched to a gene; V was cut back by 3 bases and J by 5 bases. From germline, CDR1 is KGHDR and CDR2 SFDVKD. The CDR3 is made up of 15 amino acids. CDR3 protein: CATSDPGQGNEKLFF. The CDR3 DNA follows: TGTGCCACCAGTGATCCGGGACAGGGCAATGAAAAACTGTTTTTT.

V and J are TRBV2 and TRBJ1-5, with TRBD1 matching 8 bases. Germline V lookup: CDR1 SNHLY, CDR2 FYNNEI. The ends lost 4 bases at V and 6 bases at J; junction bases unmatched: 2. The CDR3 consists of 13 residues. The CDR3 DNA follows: TGTGCCAGCAGTGGGGACAGGCCTCAGCCCCAGCATTTT. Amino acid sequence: CASSGDRPQPQHF.

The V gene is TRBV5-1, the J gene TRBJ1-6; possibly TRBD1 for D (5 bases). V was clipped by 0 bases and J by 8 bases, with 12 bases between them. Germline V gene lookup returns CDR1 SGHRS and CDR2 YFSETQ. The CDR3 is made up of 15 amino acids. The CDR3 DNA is TGCGCCAGCAGCTTGGCGGGGGGTCGGTATTCACCCCTCCACTTT. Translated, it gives CASSLAGGRYSPLHF.

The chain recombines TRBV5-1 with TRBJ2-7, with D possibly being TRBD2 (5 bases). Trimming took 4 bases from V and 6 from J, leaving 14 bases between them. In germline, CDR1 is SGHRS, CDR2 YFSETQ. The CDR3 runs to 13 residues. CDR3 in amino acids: CASSLGFGSEQYF. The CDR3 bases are TGCGCCAGCAGCCTCGGTTTTGGGAGCGAGCAGTACTTC.

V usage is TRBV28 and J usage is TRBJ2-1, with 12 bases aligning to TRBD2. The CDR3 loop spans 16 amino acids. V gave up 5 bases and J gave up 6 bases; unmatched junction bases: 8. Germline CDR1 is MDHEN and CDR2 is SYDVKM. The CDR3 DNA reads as TGTGCCAGCAGTACCCCTGCTAGCGGGAGGGCCAATGAGCAGTTCTTC. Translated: CASSTPASGRANEQFF.

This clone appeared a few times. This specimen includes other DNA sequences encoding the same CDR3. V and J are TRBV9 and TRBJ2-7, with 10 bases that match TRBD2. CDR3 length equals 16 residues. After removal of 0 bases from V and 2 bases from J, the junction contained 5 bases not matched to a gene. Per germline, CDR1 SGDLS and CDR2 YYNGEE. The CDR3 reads CASSVGLAGDPYEQYF. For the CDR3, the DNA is TGTGCCAGCAGCGTAGGGCTAGCGGGAGACCCCTACGAGCAGTACTTC.

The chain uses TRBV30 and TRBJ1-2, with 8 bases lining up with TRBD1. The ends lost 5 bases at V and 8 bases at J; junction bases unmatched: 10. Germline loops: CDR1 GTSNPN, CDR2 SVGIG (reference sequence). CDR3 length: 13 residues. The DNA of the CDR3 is TGTGCCTGGGGGGGACAGGCCGACACGGGCTACACCTTC. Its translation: CAWGGQADTGYTF.

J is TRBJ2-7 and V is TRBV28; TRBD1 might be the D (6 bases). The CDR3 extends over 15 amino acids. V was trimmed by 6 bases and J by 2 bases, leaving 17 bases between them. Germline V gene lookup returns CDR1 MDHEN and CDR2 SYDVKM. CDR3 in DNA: TGTGCCAGCAGCCCATTCGGGACATCGGCCTACGAGCAGTACTTC. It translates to CASSPFGTSAYEQYF.

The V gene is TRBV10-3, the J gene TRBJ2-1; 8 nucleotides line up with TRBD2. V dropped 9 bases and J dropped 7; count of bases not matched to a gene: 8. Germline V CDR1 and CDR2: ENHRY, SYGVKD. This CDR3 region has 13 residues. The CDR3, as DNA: TGTGCCATAGCGGCTAGCGGGTTGAATGAGCAGTTCTTC. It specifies CAIAASGLNEQFF.

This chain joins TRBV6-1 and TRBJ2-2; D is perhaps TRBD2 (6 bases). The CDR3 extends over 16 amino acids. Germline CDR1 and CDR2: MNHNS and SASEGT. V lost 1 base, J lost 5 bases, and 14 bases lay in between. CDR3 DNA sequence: TGTGCCAGCAGTGAAGTCCTACTAGCTGGGACCGGGGAGCTGTTTTTT. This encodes CASSEVLLAGTGELFF.

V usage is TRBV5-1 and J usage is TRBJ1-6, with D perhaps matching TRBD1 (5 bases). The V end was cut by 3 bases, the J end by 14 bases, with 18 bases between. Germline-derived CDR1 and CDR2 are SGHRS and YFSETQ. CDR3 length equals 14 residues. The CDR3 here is CASSSTGPPGTLHF. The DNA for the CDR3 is TGCGCCAGCAGCTCCACAGGCCCCCCCGGTACCCTCCACTTT.

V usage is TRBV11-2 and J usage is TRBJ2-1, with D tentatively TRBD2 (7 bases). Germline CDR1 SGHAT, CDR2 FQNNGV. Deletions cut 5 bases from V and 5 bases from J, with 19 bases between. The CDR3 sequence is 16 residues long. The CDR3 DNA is TGTGCCAGCAGCCGTACGGCGGGGGCGGAAAACAATGAGCAGTTCTTC. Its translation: CASSRTAGAENNEQFF. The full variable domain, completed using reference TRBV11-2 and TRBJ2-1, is EAGVAQSPRYKIIEKRQSVAFWCNPISGHATLYWYQQILGQGPKLLIQFQNNGVVDDSQLPKDRFSAERLKGVDSTLKIQPAKLEDSAVYLCASSRTAGAENNEQFFGPGTRLTVL.